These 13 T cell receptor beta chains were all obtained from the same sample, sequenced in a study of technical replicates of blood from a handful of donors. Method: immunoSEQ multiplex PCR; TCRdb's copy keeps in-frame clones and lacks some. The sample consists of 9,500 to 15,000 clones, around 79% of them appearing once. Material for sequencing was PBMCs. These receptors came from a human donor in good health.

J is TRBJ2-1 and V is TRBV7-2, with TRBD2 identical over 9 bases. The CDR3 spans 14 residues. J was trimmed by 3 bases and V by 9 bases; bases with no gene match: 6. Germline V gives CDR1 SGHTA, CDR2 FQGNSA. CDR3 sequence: CASSGREFYNEQFF. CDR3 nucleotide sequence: TGTGCCAGTAGCGGGAGAGAGTTCTACAATGAGCAGTTCTTC.

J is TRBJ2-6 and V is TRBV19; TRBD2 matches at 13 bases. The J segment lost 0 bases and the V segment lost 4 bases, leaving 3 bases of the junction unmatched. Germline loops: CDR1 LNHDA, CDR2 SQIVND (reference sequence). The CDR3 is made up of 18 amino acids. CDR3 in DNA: TGTGCCAGTAGTAAGGGACTAGCGGGAAACTCTGGGGCCAACGTCCTGACTTTC. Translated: CASSKGLAGNSGANVLTF.

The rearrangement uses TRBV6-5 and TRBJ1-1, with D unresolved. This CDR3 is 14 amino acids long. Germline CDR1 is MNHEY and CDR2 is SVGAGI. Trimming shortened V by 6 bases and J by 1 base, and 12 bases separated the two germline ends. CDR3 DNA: TGTGCCAGCAGGGTGGGTCCAGGGAACACTGAAGCTTTCTTT. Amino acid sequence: CASRVGPGNTEAFF.

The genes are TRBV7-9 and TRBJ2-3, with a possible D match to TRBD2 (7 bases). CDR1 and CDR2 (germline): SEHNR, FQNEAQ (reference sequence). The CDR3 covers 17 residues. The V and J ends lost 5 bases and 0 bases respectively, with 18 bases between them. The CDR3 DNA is TGTGCCAGCAGCCACTTGGGGGGGCGGGGAAGCACAGATACGCAGTATTTT. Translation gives CASSHLGGRGSTDTQYF.

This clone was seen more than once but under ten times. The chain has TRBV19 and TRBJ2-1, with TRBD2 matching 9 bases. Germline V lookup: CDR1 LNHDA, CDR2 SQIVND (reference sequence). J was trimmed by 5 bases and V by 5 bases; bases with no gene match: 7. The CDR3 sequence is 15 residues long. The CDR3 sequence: CASSLNLAGHNEQFF. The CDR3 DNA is TGTGCCAGTAGTCTCAATCTAGCGGGGCACAATGAGCAGTTCTTC.

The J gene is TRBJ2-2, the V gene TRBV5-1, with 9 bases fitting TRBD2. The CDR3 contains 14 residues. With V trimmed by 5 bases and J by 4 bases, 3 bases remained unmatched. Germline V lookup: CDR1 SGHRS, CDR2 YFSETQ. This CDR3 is CASRRGGGTGELFF. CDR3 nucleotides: TGCGCCAGCAGGCGGGGGGGAGGCACCGGGGAGCTGTTTTTT.

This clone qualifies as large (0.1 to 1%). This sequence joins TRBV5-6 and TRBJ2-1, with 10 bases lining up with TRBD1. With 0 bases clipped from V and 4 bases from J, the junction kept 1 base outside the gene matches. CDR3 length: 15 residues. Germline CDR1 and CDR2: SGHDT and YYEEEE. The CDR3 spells CASSLGDRGYNEQFF. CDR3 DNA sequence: TGTGCCAGCAGCTTGGGGGACAGGGGATACAATGAGCAGTTCTTC.

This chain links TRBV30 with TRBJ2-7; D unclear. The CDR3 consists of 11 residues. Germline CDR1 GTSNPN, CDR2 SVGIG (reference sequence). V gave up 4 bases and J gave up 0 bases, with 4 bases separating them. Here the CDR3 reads CAWTSSYEQYF. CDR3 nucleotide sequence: TGTGCCTGGACCAGCTCCTACGAGCAGTACTTC.

The CDR3 DNA sequence: TGTGCCAGCAGCCCGGCTAGCGGGAGGGCCTATTCCTTCTACGAGCAGTACTTC. Encoded protein: CASSPASGRAYSFYEQYF. The chain combines TRBV28 with TRBJ2-7, with TRBD2 matching 12 bases. V gave up 6 bases and J gave up 3 bases; unmatched junction bases: 15. The CDR3 length is 18 residues. Per germline, CDR1 MDHEN and CDR2 SYDVKM. Using reference TRBV28 and TRBJ2-7 for the parts outside the CDR3, the full variable domain is DVKVTQSSRYLVKRTGEKVFLECVQDMDHENMFWYRQDPGLGLRLIYFSYDVKMKEKGDIPEGYSVSREKKERFSLILESASTNQTSMYLCASSPASGRAYSFYEQYFGPGTRLTVT.

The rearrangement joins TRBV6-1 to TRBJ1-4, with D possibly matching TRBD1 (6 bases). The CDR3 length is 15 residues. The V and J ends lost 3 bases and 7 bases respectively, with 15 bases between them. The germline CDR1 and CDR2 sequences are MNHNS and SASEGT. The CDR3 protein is CASSDSQGLGEKLFF. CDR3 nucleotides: TGTGCCAGCAGTGATTCACAGGGTTTGGGTGAAAAACTGTTTTTT.

The CDR3 nucleotides are TGTGCCAGCATGGGACGACAGGGGAGAGAGACCCAGTACTTC. This encodes CASMGRQGRETQYF. The V call is TRBV6-1, the J call TRBJ2-5; TRBD1 matches at 8 bases. The CDR3 runs to 14 residues. Germline loops: CDR1 MNHNS, CDR2 SASEGT. V was clipped by 7 bases and J by 4 bases; unmatched bases: 8.

The CDR3 region is CASSYGQNYGYTF. DNA for the CDR3: TGTGCCAGCAGTTACGGACAGAACTATGGCTACACCTTC. The chain recombines TRBV28 with TRBJ1-2, with D perhaps TRBD1 (6 bases). From germline, CDR1 is MDHEN and CDR2 SYDVKM. V gave up 4 bases and J gave up 2 bases, with 8 bases separating them. This CDR3 is built from 13 residues.

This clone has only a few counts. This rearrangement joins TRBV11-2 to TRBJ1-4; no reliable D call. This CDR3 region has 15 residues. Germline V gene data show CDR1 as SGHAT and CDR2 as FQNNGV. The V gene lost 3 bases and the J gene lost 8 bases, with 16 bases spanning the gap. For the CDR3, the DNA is TGTGCCAGCAGCTTGATGTGGAGGTCTTCGGAAAAACTGTTTTTT. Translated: CASSLMWRSSEKLFF.